The clone carrying this T cell receptor beta chain has only a few counts. Its antigen remains unknown. Each of the donors was a healthy bone marrow donor. The sample is drawn from a study of cytomegalovirus exposure and HLA in healthy donors. Broader study findings: A missense variant in DCLRE1C was later tied to TCR beta V- and J-gene trimming. In vitro confirmation showed a few CMV-associated chains to be CMV antigen specific.

Primers: 60 Vbeta forward and 13 Jbeta reverse. Assay: immunoSEQ multiplex PCR; the TCRdb copy retains only in-frame clones and omits some. The table records some 150,000 clones, roughly 60% of them present only once. Trimming cost V 0 bases and J 4 bases; bases outside gene matches: 8. This CDR3 has 17 residues. Germline V gene lookup returns CDR1 SGHNT and CDR2 YYREEE (reference sequence). This sequence originates from a man aged 40-49 years in good health and CMV-seronegative. Sequencing was carried out using PBMCs. The chain recombines TRBV5-4 with TRBJ2-5, with TRBD1 identical over 11 bases. The CDR3 DNA reads TGTGCCAGCAGCTTGGAGCGGACAGGGGGCCGTCGAGAGACCCAGTACTTC. It yields the protein CASSLERTGGRRETQYF.